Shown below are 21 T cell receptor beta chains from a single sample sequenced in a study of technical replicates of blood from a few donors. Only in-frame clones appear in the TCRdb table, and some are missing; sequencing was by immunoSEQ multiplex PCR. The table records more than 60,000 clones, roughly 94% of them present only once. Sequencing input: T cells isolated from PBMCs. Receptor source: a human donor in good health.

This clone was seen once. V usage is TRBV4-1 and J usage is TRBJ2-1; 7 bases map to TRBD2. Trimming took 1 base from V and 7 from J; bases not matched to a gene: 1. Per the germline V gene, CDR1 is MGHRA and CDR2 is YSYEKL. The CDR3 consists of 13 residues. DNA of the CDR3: TGCGCCAGCAGCCAAGGGGAGGGGAATGAGCAGTTCTTC. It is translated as CASSQGEGNEQFF.

Here the CDR3 reads CASRRQGPQETQYF. CDR3 nucleotides: TGTGCCAGCAGAAGACAGGGTCCTCAAGAGACCCAGTACTTC. The chain has TRBV7-9 and TRBJ2-5; 7 nucleotides match TRBD1. In germline, CDR1 is SEHNR, CDR2 FQNEAQ (reference sequence). V trimming: 6 bases; J trimming: 2 bases; junction bases outside the gene matches: 6. This CDR3 has 14 residues.

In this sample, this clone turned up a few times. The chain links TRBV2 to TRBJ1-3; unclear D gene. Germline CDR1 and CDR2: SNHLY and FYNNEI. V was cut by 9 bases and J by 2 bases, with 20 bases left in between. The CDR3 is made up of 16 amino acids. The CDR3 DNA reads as TGTGCCAGTGCGGACTTCTTAAAGGAGCCTGGAAACACCATATATTTT. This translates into CASADFLKEPGNTIYF.

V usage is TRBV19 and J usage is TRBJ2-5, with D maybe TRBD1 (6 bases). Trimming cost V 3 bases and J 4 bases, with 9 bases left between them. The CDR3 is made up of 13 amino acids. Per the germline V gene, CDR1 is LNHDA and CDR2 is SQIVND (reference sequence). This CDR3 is CASSIAGAETQYF. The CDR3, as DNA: TGTGCCAGTAGTATCGCAGGGGCAGAGACCCAGTACTTC.

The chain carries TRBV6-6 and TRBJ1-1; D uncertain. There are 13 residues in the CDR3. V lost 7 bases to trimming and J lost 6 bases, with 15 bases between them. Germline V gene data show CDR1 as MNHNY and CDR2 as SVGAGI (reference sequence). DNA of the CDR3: TGTGCCAGCAACCCGGGTATGGCGGCTGAAGCTTTCTTT. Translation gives CASNPGMAAEAFF.

In DNA form, the CDR3 reads TGCGCCAGCAGTTTTGCCATTTCAGAAGTGGAGCTGTTTTTT. Its translation is CASSFAISEVELFF. The chain is built from TRBV5-1 and TRBJ2-2; no clear D. The CDR3 has 14 residues. The V gene lost 5 bases and the J gene lost 10 bases, with 18 bases spanning the gap. Germline V gene data show CDR1 as SGHRS and CDR2 as YFSETQ. Variable domain in full (rest from reference TRBV5-1 and TRBJ2-2): KAGVTQTPRYLIKTRGQQVTLSCSPISGHRSVSWYQQTPGQGLQFLFEYFSETQRNKGNFPGRFSGRQFSNSRSEMNVSTLELGDSALYLCASSFAISEVELFFGEGSRLTVL.

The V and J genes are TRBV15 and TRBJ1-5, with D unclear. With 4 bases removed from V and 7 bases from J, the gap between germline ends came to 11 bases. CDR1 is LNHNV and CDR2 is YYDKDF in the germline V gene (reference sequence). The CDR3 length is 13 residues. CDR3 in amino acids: CATSNLGGQPQHF. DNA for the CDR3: TGTGCCACCAGCAATTTAGGAGGCCAGCCCCAGCATTTT.

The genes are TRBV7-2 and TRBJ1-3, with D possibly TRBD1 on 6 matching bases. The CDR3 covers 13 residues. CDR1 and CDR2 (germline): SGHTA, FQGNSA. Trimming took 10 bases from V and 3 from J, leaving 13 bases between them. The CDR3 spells CATSGHDGNTIYF. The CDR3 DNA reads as TGTGCCACCTCGGGACACGATGGAAACACCATATATTTT.

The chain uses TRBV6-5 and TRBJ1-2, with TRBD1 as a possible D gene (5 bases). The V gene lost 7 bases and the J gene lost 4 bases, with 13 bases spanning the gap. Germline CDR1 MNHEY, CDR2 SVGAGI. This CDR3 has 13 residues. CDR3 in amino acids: CASISPGGYGYTF. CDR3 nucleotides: TGTGCCAGCATTTCCCCCGGGGGCTATGGCTACACCTTC.

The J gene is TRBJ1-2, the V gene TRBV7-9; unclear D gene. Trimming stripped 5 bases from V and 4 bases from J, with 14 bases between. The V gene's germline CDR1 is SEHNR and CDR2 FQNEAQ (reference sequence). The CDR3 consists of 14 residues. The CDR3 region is CASSRREGVYGYTF. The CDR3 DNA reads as TGTGCCAGCAGCCGACGGGAGGGTGTCTATGGCTACACCTTC.

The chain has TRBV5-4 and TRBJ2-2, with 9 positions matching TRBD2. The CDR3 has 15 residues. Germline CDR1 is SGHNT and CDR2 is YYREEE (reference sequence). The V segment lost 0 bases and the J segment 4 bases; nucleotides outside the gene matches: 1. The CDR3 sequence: CASSLGGGGTGELFF. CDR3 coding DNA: TGTGCCAGCAGCTTGGGCGGGGGGGGCACCGGGGAGCTGTTTTTT. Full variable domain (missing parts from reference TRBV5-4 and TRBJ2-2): ETGVTQSPTHLIKTRGQQVTLRCSSQSGHNTVSWYQQALGQGPQFIFQYYREEENGRGNFPPRFSGLQFPNYSSELNVNALELDDSALYLCASSLGGGGTGELFFGEGSRLTVL.

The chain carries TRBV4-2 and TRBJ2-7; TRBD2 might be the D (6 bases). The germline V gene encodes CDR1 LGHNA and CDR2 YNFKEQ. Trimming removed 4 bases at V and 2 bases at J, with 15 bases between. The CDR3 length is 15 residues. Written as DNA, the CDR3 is TGTGCCAGCAGCCCGATGGGGGGAAACACCTACGAGCAGTACTTC. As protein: CASSPMGGNTYEQYF.

CDR3 nucleotide sequence: TGTGCCAGCAGCCCCTGGAGGGAGGCAACCAATGAGCAGTTCTTC. Amino acids: CASSPWREATNEQFF. The rearrangement links TRBV7-9 to TRBJ2-1; TRBD2 might be the D (6 bases). V lost 5 bases, J lost 6 bases, and 17 bases lay in between. This CDR3 comprises 15 residues. Germline V lookup: CDR1 SEHNR, CDR2 FQNEAQ (reference sequence). The complete variable domain, with remaining parts taken from reference TRBV7-9 and TRBJ2-1, reads DTGVSQNPRHKITKRGQNVTFRCDPISEHNRLYWYRQTLGQGPEFLTYFQNEAQLEKSRLLSDRFSAERPKGSFSTLEIQRTEQGDSAMYLCASSPWREATNEQFFGPGTRLTVL.

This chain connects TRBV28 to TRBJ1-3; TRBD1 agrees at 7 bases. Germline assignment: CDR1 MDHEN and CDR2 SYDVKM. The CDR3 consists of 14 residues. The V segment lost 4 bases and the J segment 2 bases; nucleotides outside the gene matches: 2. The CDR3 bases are TGTGCCAGCAGTTGGACAGGAACTGGAAACACCATATATTTT. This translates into CASSWTGTGNTIYF.

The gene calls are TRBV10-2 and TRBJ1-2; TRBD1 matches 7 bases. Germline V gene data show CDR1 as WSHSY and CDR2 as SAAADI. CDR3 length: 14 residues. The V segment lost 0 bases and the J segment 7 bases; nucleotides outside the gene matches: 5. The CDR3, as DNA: TGCGCCAGCAGTGAGTCGAGGGGGCGGGGTGGCTACACCTTC. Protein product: CASSESRGRGGYTF.

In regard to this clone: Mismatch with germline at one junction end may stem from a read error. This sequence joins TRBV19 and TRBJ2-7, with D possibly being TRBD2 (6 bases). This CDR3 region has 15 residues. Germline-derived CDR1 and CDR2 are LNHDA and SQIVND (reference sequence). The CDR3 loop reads CASSIGVGEAYEQYF. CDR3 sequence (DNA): TGTGCCAGTAGCATAGGGGTTGGGGAGGCCTACGAGCAGTACTTC.

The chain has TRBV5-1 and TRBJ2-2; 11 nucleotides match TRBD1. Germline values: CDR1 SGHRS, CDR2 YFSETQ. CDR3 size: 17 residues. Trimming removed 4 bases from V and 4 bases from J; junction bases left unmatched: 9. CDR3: CASSLPGQGASTGELFF. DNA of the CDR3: TGCGCCAGCAGCCTCCCCGGACAGGGGGCATCCACCGGGGAGCTGTTTTTT.

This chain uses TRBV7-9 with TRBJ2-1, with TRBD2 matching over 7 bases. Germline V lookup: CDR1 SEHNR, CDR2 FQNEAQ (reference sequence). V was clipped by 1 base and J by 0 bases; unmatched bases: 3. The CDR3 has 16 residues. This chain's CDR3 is CASSLVGGSSYNEQFF. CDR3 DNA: TGTGCCAGCAGCTTAGTCGGCGGGAGCTCCTACAATGAGCAGTTCTTC.

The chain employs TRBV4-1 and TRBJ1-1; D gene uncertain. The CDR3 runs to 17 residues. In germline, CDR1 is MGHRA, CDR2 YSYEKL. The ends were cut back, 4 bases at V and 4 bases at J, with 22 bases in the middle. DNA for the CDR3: TGCGCCAGCAGCCTCCTTGTCATTTTGAGGGCGGTCACTGAAGCTTTCTTT. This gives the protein CASSLLVILRAVTEAFF.

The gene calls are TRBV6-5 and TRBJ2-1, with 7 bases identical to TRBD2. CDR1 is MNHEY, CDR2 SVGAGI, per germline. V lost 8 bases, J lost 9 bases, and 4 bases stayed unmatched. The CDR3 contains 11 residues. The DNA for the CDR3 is TGTGCCAGCGGGGGGGGTATTGAGCAGTTCTTC. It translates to CASGGGIEQFF.

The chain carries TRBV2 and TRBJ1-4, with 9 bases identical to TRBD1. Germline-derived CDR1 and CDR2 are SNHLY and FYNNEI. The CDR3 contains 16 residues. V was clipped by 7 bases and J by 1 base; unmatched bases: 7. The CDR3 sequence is CASNGGGQGTNEKLFF. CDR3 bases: TGTGCCAGCAACGGGGGGGGACAGGGAACTAATGAAAAACTGTTTTTT.